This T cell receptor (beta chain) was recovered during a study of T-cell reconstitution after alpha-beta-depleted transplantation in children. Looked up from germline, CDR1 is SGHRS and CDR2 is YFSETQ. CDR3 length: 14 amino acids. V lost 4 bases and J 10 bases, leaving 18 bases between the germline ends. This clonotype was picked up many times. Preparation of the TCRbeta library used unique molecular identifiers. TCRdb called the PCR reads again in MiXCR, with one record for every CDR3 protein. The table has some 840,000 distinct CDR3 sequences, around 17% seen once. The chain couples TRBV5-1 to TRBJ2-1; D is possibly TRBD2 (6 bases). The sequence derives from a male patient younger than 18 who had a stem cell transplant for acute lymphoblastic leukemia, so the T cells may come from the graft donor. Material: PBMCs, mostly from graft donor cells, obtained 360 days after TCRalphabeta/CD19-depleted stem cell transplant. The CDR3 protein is CASSPSRSGYEQFF. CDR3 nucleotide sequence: TGCGCCAGCAGCCCATCGAGGAGCGGGTACGAGCAGTTCTTC.